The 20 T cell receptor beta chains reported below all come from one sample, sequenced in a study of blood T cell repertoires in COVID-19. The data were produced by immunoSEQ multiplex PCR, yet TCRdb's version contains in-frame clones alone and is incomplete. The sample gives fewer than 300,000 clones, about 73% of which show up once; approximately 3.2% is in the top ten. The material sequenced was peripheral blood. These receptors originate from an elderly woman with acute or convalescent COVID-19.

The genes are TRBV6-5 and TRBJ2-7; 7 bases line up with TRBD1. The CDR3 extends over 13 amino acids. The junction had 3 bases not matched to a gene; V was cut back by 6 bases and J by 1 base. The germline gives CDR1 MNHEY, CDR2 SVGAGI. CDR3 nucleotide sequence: TGTGCCAGCAGCCGGGACAGATCCTACGAGCAGTACTTC. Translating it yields CASSRDRSYEQYF.

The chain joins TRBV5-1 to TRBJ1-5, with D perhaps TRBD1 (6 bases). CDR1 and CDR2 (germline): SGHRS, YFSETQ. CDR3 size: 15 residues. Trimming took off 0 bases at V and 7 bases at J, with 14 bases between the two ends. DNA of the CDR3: TGCGCCAGCAGCTTGGTCCCAGGGGTTAGGCAGCCCCAGCATTTT. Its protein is CASSLVPGVRQPQHF.

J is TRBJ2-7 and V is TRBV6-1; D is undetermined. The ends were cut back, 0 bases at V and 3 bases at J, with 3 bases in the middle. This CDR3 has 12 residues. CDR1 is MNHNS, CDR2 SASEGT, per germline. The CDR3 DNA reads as TGTGCCAGCAGTGAAGCTCACTACGAGCAGTACTTC. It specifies CASSEAHYEQYF.

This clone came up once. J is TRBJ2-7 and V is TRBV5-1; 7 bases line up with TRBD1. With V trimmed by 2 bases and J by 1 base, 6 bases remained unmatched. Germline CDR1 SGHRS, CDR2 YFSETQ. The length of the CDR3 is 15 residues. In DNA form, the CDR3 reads TGCGCCAGCAGCTTCTCAGGGGGTGGGTCCTACGAGCAGTACTTC. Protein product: CASSFSGGGSYEQYF.

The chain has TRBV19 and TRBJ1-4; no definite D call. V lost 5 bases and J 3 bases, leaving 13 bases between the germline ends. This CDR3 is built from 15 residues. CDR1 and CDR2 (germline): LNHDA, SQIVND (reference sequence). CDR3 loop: CASSPRFLPNEKLFF. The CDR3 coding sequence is TGTGCCAGTAGTCCCCGGTTCCTGCCTAATGAAAAACTGTTTTTT.

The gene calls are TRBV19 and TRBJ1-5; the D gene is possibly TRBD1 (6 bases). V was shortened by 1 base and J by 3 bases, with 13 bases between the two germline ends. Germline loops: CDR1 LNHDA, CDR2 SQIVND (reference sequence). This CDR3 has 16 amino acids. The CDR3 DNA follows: TGTGCCAGTAGTATAGGCCCCACAGGGAACAATCAGCCCCAGCATTTT. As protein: CASSIGPTGNNQPQHF.

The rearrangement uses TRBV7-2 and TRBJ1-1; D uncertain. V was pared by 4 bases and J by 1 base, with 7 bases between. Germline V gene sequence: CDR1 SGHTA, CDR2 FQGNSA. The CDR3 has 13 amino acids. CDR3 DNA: TGTGCCAGCAGCTCGAACAGGAACACTGAAGCTTTCTTT. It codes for CASSSNRNTEAFF.

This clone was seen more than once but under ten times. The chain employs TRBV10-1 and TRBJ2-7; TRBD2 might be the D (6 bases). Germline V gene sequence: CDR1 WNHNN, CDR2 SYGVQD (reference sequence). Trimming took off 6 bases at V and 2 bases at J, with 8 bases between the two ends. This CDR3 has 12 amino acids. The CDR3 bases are TGCGCCAGCAGGGGAGGTCCCTACGAGCAGTACTTC. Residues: CASRGGPYEQYF.

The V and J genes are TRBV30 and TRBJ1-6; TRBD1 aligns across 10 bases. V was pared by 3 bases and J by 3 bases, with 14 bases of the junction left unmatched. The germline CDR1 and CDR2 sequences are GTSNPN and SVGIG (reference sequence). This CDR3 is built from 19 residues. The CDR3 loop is CAWRPGQGTKIFYNSPLHF. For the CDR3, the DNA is TGTGCCTGGAGGCCGGGACAGGGGACTAAAATCTTCTATAATTCACCCCTCCACTTT.

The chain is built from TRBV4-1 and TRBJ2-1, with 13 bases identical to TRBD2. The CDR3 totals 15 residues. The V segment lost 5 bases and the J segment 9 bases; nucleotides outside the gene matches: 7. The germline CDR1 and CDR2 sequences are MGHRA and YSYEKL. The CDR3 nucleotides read TGCGCCAGCAGCGTAGGACTAGCGGGAGTGGGTGAGCAGTTCTTC. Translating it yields CASSVGLAGVGEQFF.

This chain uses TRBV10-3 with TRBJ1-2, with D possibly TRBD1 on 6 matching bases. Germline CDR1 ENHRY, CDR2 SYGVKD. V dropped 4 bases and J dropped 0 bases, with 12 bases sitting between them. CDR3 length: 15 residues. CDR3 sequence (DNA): TGTGCCATCAGTGCAGGGGTCGGAGCTAACTATGGCTACACCTTC. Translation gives CAISAGVGANYGYTF.

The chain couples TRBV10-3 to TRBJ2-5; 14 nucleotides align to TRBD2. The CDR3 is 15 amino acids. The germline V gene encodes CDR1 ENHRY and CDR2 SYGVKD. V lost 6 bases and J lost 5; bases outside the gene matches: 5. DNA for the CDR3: TGTGCCATCAGCCCACGACTAGCGGGAGGGGAGACCCAGTACTTC. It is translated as CAISPRLAGGETQYF.

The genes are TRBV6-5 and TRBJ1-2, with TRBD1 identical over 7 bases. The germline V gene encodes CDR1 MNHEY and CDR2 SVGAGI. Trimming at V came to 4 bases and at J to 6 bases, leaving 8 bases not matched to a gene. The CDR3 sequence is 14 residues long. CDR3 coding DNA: TGTGCCAGCAGTTCAGGGACAGCGACGCATGGCTACACCTTC. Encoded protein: CASSSGTATHGYTF.

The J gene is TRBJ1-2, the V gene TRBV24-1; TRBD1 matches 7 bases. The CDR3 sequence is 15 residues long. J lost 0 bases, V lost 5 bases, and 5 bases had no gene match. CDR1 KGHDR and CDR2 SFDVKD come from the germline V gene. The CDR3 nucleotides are TGTGCCACCAGTGGGCTGGGGACAGCTAACTATGGCTACACCTTC. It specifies CATSGLGTANYGYTF.

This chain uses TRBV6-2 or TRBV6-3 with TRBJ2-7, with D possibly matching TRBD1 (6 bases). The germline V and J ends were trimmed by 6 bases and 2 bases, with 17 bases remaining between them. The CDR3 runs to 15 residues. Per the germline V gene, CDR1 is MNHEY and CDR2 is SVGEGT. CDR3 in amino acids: CASSPTGSGAYEQYF. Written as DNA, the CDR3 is TGTGCCAGCAGCCCCACAGGGTCAGGAGCCTACGAGCAGTACTTC.

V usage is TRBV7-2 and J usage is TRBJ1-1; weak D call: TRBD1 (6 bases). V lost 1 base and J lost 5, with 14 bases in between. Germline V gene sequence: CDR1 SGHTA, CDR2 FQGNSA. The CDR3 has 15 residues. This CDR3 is CASSLGPGAGTEAFF. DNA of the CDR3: TGTGCCAGCAGCTTAGGTCCAGGGGCTGGGACTGAAGCTTTCTTT. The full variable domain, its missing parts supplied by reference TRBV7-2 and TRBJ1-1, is GAGVSQSPSNKVTEKGKDVELRCDPISGHTALYWYRQSLGQGLEFLIYFQGNSAPDKSGLPSDRFSAERTGGSVSTLTIQRTQQEDSAVYLCASSLGPGAGTEAFFGQGTRLTVV.

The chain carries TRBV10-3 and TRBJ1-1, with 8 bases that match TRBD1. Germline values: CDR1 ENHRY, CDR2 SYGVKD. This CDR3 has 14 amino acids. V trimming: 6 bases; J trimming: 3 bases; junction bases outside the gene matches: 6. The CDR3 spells CAISKQGGDTEAFF. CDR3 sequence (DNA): TGTGCCATCAGCAAACAGGGGGGAGACACTGAAGCTTTCTTT.

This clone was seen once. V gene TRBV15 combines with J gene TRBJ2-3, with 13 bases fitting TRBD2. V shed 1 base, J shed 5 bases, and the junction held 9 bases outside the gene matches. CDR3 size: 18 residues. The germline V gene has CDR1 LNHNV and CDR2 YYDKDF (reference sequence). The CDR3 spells CATSRGTSGGLALDTQYF. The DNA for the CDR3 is TGTGCCACCAGCAGAGGGACTAGCGGGGGCCTGGCGCTAGATACGCAGTATTTT.

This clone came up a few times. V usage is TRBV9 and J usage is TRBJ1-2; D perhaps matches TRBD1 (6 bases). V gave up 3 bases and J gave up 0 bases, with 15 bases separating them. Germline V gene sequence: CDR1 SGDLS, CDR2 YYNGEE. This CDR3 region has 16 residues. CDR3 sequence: CASSAGQLDSNYGYTF. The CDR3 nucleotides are TGTGCCAGCAGCGCCGGACAGCTTGATTCTAACTATGGCTACACCTTC. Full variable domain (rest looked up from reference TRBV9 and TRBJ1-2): DSGVTQTPKHLITATGQRVTLRCSPRSGDLSVYWYQQSLDQGLQFLIQYYNGEERAKGNILERFSAQQFPDLHSELNLSSLELGDSALYFCASSAGQLDSNYGYTFGSGTRLTVV.

The CDR3 reads CASSHPAMRDTQYF. CDR3 sequence (DNA): TGCGCCAGCAGCCATCCCGCCATGCGAGATACGCAGTATTTT. The rearrangement links TRBV4-1 to TRBJ2-3; no clear D. Trimming removed 3 bases from V and 5 bases from J, with 12 bases in between. Germline assignment: CDR1 MGHRA and CDR2 YSYEKL. The length of the CDR3 is 14 residues.